The rows below give T cell receptor beta chains drawn from one sample of a study of CD8+CD57+ T cells in acquired aplastic anemia. From the reads, TCRdb called clonotypes with MiXCR, one entry per CDR3 protein. The data contain some 200,000 distinct CDR3 sequences, around 47% of them singletons. The material sequenced was sorted CD4+, CD8+, or CD8+CD57+ T cells (not recorded which) from PBMCs. Source of these receptors: a human donor with aplastic anemia. Each CDR3 is given with its conserved first and last residue.

CDR3 protein	V gene	J gene
CATRGGLGNSPLHF	TRBV15	TRBJ1-6
CASGLGYNEQFF	TRBV12-5	TRBJ2-1
CASSYSPSGGRADTQYF	TRBV6-2/TRBV6-3	TRBJ2-3
CSAALSSGNTIYF	TRBV29-1	TRBJ1-3
CASSVPLQGPYGYTF	TRBV9	TRBJ1-2
CATIPYVWEQYF	TRBV24-1	TRBJ2-7
CASSEAKGLAETQYF	TRBV10-1	TRBJ2-5
CASSGQGHVLTF	TRBV6-4	TRBJ2-6
CASTEGTDNSPLHF	TRBV24-1	TRBJ1-6
CASSLGLGWGYTF	TRBV12-3/TRBV12-4	TRBJ1-2
CSAQDRVSYEQYF	TRBV20-1	TRBJ2-7
CASIAENTGELFF	TRBV19	TRBJ2-2
CSARASGTFYNSPLHF	TRBV20-1	TRBJ1-6
CASSEHNSYEQYF	TRBV25-1	TRBJ2-7
CASSLIQGGGNTIYF	TRBV12-3/TRBV12-4	TRBJ1-3
CTSSPTRQETQYF	TRBV18	TRBJ2-5
CASSMGQGEKLFF	TRBV19	TRBJ1-4
CATIPATGMNTEAFF	TRBV10-3	TRBJ1-1
CASSPQQGAGQPQHF	TRBV12-3/TRBV12-4	TRBJ1-5
CASSSLYVEQYF	TRBV7-9	TRBJ2-7
CASSLFHGEGYTF	TRBV7-2	TRBJ1-2
CASSLEGSETQYF	TRBV5-8	TRBJ2-5
CASSRGLAASTDTQYF	TRBV10-1	TRBJ2-3
CASSEMGAGGTQYF	TRBV2	TRBJ2-5
CASSRTSGRTGELFF	TRBV7-7	TRBJ2-2
CASSMGGYSYEQYF	TRBV6-1	TRBJ2-7
CASSGSSRYEQYF	TRBV9	TRBJ2-7
CATSSGGTAGWGGYTF	TRBV15	TRBJ1-2
CAISRDRHNEQFF	TRBV10-3	TRBJ2-1
CSAGGGELFF	TRBV20-1	TRBJ2-2
CSVQGRYGYTF	TRBV29-1	TRBJ1-2
CASSTRRLRQVLGGANVLTF	TRBV6-2/TRBV6-3	TRBJ2-6
CASWDSNYGYTF	TRBV10-2	TRBJ1-2
CSALPTVGTETQYF	TRBV20-1	TRBJ2-5
CATSRGLAGGVRNTGELFF	TRBV15	TRBJ2-2
CASSPGLYTDTQYF	TRBV6-2/TRBV6-3	TRBJ2-3
CSARALGSQWYEQYF	TRBV20-1	TRBJ2-7
CASSRSTEQYF	TRBV6-1	TRBJ2-7
CASIRDSSYNSPLHF	TRBV2	TRBJ1-6
CASSYTDGYEQYF	TRBV7-7	TRBJ2-7
CASSISLSSEQPQHF	TRBV19	TRBJ1-5
CASRPGTGLEEQYF	TRBV6-2/TRBV6-3	TRBJ2-7
CASSPRTGLAENIQYF	TRBV19	TRBJ2-4
CATSGNPSAGEKETQYF	TRBV24-1	TRBJ2-5
CASSSPTGDSYEQYF	TRBV5-1	TRBJ2-7
CASSPPASNQPQHF	TRBV18	TRBJ1-5
CASSPRVQVLQETQYF	TRBV11-3	TRBJ2-5
CSVEVKYEQYF	TRBV29-1	TRBJ2-7
CSARGGSGGDEQYF	TRBV20-1	TRBJ2-7
CASRAGLSTDTQYF	TRBV5-1	TRBJ2-3
CASRRGQSTDTQYF	TRBV5-8	TRBJ2-3